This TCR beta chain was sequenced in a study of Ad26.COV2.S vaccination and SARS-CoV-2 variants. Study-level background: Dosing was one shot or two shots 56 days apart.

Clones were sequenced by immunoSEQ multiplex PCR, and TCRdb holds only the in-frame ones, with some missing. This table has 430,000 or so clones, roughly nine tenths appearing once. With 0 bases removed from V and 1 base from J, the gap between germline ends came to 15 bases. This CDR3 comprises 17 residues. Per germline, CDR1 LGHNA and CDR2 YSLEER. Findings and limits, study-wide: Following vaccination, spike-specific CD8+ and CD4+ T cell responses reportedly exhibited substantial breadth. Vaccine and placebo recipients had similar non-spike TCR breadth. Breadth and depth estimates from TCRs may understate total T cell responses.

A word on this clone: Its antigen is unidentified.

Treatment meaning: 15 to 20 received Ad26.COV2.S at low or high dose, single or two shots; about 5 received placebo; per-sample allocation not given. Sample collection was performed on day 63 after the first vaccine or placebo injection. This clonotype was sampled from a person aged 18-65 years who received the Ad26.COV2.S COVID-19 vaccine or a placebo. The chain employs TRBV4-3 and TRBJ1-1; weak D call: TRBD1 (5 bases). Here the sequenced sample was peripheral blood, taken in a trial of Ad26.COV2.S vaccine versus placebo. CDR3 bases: TGCGCCAGCAGCCAAGACTCCCCCGGGACTGAGAACACTGAAGCTTTCTTT. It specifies CASSQDSPGTENTEAFF.